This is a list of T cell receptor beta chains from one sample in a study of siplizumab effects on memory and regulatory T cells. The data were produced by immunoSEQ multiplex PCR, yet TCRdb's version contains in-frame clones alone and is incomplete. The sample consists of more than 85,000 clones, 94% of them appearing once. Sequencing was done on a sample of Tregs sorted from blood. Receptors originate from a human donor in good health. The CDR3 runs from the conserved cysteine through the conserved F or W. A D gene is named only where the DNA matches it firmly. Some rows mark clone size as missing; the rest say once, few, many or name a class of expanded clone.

CASSPRVASNTGELFF,TGTGCCAGCAGCCCCCGGGTAGCCTCGAACACCGGGGAGCTGTTTTTT,16,TRBV9,NA,NA,TRBJ2-2
CASSLPRGSVTGELFF,TGCGCCAGCAGCTTACCCAGGGGGTCGGTCACCGGGGAGCTGTTTTTT,16,TRBV5-1,TRBD1,once,TRBJ2-2
CASSRTSGSYEQYF,TGTGCCAGCTCACGGACTAGCGGGAGCTACGAGCAGTACTTC,14,TRBV18,TRBD2,NA,TRBJ2-7
CASSALPRSEQFF,TGTGCCAGCAGTGCTCTACCTCGCAGCGAGCAGTTCTTC,13,TRBV6-1,NA,NA,TRBJ2-1
CASSPHPQGQPYGGYTF,TGTGCCAGCTCACCACACCCTCAGGGACAGCCATATGGTGGCTACACCTTC,17,TRBV18,TRBD1,NA,TRBJ1-2
CAWSPRFVRNYGYTF,TGTGCCTGGAGTCCGCGTTTCGTCAGGAACTATGGCTACACCTTC,15,TRBV30,NA,NA,TRBJ1-2
CASSLGRITYNEQFF,TGTGCCAGCAGCTTAGGCAGGATAACCTACAATGAGCAGTTCTTC,15,TRBV7-2,NA,NA,TRBJ2-1
CASSPFGTPHGEQYF,TGTGCCAGCAGCCCCTTCGGGACCCCCCACGGCGAGCAGTACTTC,15,TRBV7-3,NA,NA,TRBJ2-7
CASSLRGAGANVLTF,TGTGCCAGCAGCTTGCGGGGAGCTGGGGCCAACGTCCTGACTTTC,15,TRBV5-6,NA,NA,TRBJ2-6
CASSPGSIFDEQFF,TGTGCCAGCAGCCCGGGTTCCATCTTCGATGAGCAGTTCTTC,14,TRBV27,NA,NA,TRBJ2-1
CASSARQGMNTEAFF,TGTGCCAGCAGCGCCAGACAGGGGATGAACACTGAAGCTTTCTTT,15,TRBV9,TRBD1,NA,TRBJ1-1
CASSSVNYGYTF,TGCGCCAGCAGCAGTGTTAACTATGGCTACACCTTC,12,TRBV5-1,NA,NA,TRBJ1-2
CASSDWGRSYEQYF,TGTGCCAGCAGTGATTGGGGCAGATCCTACGAGCAGTACTTC,14,TRBV6-1,NA,NA,TRBJ2-7
CASSLQGLAGVAGELFF,TGTGCCAGCAGTTTACAGGGACTAGCGGGAGTGGCCGGGGAGCTGTTTTTT,17,TRBV28,TRBD2,NA,TRBJ2-2
CSASVGDF,TGCAGTGCTAGTGTGGGAGACTTC,8,TRBV20-1,NA,few,TRBJ2-4
CASSPLFGTPSETQYF,TGTGCCAGCTCACCTTTGTTTGGTACCCCCTCGGAGACCCAGTACTTC,16,TRBV18,NA,NA,TRBJ2-5